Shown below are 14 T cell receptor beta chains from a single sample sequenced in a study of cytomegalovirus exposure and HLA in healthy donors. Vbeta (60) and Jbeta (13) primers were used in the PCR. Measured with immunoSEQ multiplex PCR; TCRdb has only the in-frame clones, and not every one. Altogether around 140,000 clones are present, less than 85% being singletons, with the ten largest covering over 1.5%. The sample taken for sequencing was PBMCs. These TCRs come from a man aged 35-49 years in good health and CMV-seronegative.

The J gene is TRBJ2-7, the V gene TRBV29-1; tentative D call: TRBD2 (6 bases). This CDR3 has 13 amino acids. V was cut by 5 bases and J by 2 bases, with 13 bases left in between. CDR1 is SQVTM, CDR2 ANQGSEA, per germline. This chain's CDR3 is CSVRAGNPYEQYF. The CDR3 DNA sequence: TGCAGCGTTCGGGCGGGGAATCCCTACGAGCAGTACTTC.

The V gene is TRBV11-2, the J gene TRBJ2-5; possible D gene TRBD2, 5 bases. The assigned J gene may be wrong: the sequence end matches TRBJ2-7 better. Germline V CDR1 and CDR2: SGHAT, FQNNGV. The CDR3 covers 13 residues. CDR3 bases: TGTGCCAGCAGCGTAGCGTGGTCCTACGAGCAGTACTTC. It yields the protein CASSVAWSYEQYF.

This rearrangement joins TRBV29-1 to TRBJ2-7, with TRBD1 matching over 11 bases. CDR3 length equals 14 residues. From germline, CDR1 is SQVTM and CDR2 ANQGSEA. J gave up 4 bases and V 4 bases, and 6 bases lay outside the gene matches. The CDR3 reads CSVGGGTGGYEQYF. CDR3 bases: TGCAGCGTTGGCGGGGGGACAGGGGGTTACGAGCAGTACTTC.

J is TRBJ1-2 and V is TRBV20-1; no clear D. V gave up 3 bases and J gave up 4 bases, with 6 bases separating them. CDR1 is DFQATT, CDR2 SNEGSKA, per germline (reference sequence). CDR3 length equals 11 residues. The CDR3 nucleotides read TGCAGTGCTAGGGAGGGCTATGGCTACACCTTC. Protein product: CSAREGYGYTF.

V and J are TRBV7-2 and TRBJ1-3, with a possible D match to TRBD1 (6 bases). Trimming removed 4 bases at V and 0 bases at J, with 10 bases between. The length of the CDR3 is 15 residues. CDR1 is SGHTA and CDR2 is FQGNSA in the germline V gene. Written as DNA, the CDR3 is TGTGCCAGCAGCTCAAGCAGGGGCTCTGGAAACACCATATATTTT. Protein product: CASSSSRGSGNTIYF.

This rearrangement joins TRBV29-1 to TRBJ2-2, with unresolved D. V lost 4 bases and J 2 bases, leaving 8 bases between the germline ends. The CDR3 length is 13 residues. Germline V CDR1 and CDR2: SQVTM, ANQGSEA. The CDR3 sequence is CSVVWPNTGELFF. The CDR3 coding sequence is TGCAGCGTTGTTTGGCCAAACACCGGGGAGCTGTTTTTT.

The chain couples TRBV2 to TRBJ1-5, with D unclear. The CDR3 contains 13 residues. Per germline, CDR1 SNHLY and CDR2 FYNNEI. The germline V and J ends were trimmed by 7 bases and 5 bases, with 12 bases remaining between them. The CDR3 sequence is CASTGNWDQPQHF. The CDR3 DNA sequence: TGTGCCAGCACGGGGAACTGGGATCAGCCCCAGCATTTT.

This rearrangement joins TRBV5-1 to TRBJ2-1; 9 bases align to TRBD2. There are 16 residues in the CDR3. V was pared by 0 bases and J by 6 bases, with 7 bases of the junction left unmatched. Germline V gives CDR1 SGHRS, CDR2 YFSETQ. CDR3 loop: CASSLGGGAFGNEQFF. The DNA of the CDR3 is TGCGCCAGCAGCTTGGGCGGGGGGGCCTTTGGCAATGAGCAGTTCTTC.

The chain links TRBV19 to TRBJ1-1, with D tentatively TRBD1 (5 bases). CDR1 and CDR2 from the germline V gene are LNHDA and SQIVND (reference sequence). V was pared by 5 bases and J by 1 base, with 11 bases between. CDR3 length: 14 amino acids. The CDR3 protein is CASSSPGENTEAFF. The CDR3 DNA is TGTGCCAGTAGTTCTCCGGGGGAGAACACTGAAGCTTTCTTT.

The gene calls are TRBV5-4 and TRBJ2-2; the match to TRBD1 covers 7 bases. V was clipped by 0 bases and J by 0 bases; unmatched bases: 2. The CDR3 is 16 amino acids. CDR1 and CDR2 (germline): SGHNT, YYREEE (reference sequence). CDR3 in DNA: TGTGCCAGCAGCTTGGGAGGGACAGCGAACACCGGGGAGCTGTTTTTT. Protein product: CASSLGGTANTGELFF.

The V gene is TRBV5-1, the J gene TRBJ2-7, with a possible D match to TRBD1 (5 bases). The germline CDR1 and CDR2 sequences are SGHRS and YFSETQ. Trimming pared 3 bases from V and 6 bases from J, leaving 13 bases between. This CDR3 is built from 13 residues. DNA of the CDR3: TGCGCCAGCAGCTGGGGCTGGTGGGGCGAGCAGTACTTC. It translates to CASSWGWWGEQYF.

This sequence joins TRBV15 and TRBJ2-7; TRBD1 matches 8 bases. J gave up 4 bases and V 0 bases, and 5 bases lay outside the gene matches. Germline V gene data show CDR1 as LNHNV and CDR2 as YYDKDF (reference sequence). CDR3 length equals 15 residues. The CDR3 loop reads CATSRDQGQGYEQYF. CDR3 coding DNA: TGTGCCACCAGCAGAGATCAAGGACAGGGTTACGAGCAGTACTTC.

CDR3: CASSEALRSGNEQFF. In DNA form, the CDR3 reads TGTGCCAGCAGTGAGGCCCTACGGTCGGGCAATGAGCAGTTCTTC. The V call is TRBV2, the J call TRBJ2-1; D is uncertain. There are 15 residues in the CDR3. V gave up 3 bases and J gave up 6 bases, with 15 bases separating them. Germline V lookup: CDR1 SNHLY, CDR2 FYNNEI.

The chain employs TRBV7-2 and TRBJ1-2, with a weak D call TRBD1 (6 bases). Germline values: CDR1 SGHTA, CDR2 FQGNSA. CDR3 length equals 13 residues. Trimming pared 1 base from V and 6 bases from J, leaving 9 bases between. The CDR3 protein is CASSLGQAHGYTF. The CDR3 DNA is TGTGCCAGCAGCTTAGGACAGGCTCATGGCTACACCTTC.